This TCR beta chain came from a study of OX40 agonist ivuxolimab in advanced cancers. Study-level background: Prior anti-PD-1, anti-PD-L1 or anti-CTLA-4 therapy was allowed; 40% to 50% had some.

The CDR3 extends over 17 amino acids. V lost 2 bases and J lost 5, with 21 bases in between. Germline V gene lookup returns CDR1 SEHNR and CDR2 FQNEAQ (reference sequence). Clones were read by immunoSEQ multiplex PCR, and TCRdb kept only the in-frame ones, dropping some. The sample contains about 69,000 clones, nearly 90% of which appear only once. The sequence was collected from an adult with an advanced solid tumor such as melanoma, head and neck, liver or kidney cancer. The sample here was CD4+ or CD8+ T cells sorted from blood, taken in a trial of the OX40 agonist ivuxolimab. V and J are TRBV7-9 and TRBJ1-1; D is possibly TRBD1 (5 bases). CDR3 bases: TGTGCCAGCAGCTTATCTCAGGTGGGGCCGGGGCGAACTGAAGCTTTCTTT. Its translation is CASSLSQVGPGRTEAFF.